This T cell receptor (beta chain) came from a study of blood T cell repertoires in COVID-19. Background on the study: The United States, Italy and Spain provided the acute and convalescent COVID-19 samples. T cells, B-cell-depleted T cells, or PBMCs supplied cDNA or gDNA.

This clone was detected once. The same CDR3 also results from other DNA sequences found in this sample. The V and J ends lost 0 bases and 8 bases, in that order; junction bases with no gene match: 6. CDR3 length: 15 amino acids. In germline, CDR1 is LGHNA, CDR2 YNFKEQ. The table came from immunoSEQ multiplex PCR; TCRdb's copy has only in-frame clones and leaves some out. The sample contains 300,000 to 350,000 clones, 83% of which appear only once. The V and J genes are TRBV4-2 and TRBJ1-4; the match to TRBD1 covers 7 bases. Sequencing used peripheral blood. The origin of this receptor is a man in his thirties or forties with active or convalescent COVID-19. DNA for the CDR3: TGTGCCAGCAGCCAAGATCGACAGGGCGGAGAAAAACTGTTTTTT. This gives the protein CASSQDRQGGEKLFF.